These 20 T cell receptor beta chains came from one sample sequenced in a study of beta chain features in type 1 diabetes. General observations from the study: People with Type 1 diabetes carried modestly yet significantly shorter TCRB CDR3s in all four CD4+ subsets.

Since all of the isolated RNA was reverse transcribed, expressed TCRB transcripts were what got sequenced. Method: immunoSEQ multiplex PCR; TCRdb's copy keeps in-frame clones and lacks some. The sample carries some 130,000 clones, around 8.8% recorded once. No antigens are known for them. The sequencing sample was made of central memory CD4+ T cells from blood. The receptor set was obtained from a man aged 25-45 years with type 1 diabetes.

The chain links TRBV9 to TRBJ1-6; TRBD1 agrees at 7 bases. Germline trimming cut 5 bases from V and 10 bases from J; bases unmatched to any gene: 9. Germline CDR1 reads SGDLS; CDR2 reads YYNGEE. CDR3 length equals 14 residues. The CDR3 is CASSSTGLGSPLHF. The CDR3, as DNA: TGTGCCAGCAGTTCGACAGGGCTGGGGTCACCCCTCCACTTT.

The CDR3 DNA sequence: TGTGCCAGCAGCGGGGAGATGAACACTGAAGCTTTCTTT. Its protein product is CASSGEMNTEAFF. The J gene is TRBJ1-1, the V gene TRBV11-1; D remains unclear. V lost 5 bases and J lost 0, with 7 bases in between. CDR3 length equals 13 residues. CDR1 SGHAT and CDR2 FQDESV come from the germline V gene (reference sequence).

The chain links TRBV19 to TRBJ1-5, with D possibly being TRBD1 (5 bases). CDR3 size: 17 residues. The germline V gene has CDR1 LNHDA and CDR2 SQIVND (reference sequence). The V end was cut by 3 bases, the J end by 6 bases, with 21 bases between. The CDR3 nucleotides are TGTGCCAGTAGTATTTACCAGGGAGGAAGTTTTGGTCAGCCCCAGCATTTT. This encodes CASSIYQGGSFGQPQHF.

This clone occurred a few times. V is TRBV11-2 and J is TRBJ1-5; 7 nucleotides match TRBD1. Germline trimming cut 6 bases from V and 7 bases from J; bases unmatched to any gene: 3. Germline loops: CDR1 SGHAT, CDR2 FQNNGV. This CDR3 is built from 12 residues. CDR3 sequence (DNA): TGTGCCAGCAGTCGGGACAGCCAGCCCCAGCATTTT. It translates to CASSRDSQPQHF.

This clone was found a few times. The chain has TRBV11-2 and TRBJ1-6; no definite D call. V was pared by 6 bases and J by 6 bases, with 15 bases between. CDR3 length: 15 amino acids. The germline gives CDR1 SGHAT, CDR2 FQNNGV. The CDR3 sequence: CASRSGSSVNSPLHF. Written as DNA, the CDR3 is TGTGCCAGCAGGAGCGGGTCCAGCGTTAATTCACCCCTCCACTTT.

The V call is TRBV5-4, the J call TRBJ1-6; 8 bases line up with TRBD1. CDR3 size: 13 residues. Trimming cost V 9 bases and J 7 bases; bases outside gene matches: 6. Germline V gene data show CDR1 as SGHNT and CDR2 as YYREEE (reference sequence). CDR3 DNA sequence: TGTGCCACGAAACAGGGGGAGAATTCACCCCTCCACTTT. It encodes CATKQGENSPLHF.

CDR3 in amino acids: CATSRDLLNEQFF. CDR3 nucleotides: TGTGCCACCAGCAGAGATCTTCTCAATGAGCAGTTCTTC. V gene TRBV15 combines with J gene TRBJ2-1; no reliable D call. Germline V gives CDR1 LNHNV, CDR2 YYDKDF (reference sequence). This CDR3 comprises 13 residues. The V end lost 0 bases, the J end lost 6 bases, and 6 bases lay between the germline ends.

The chain links TRBV2 to TRBJ1-1, with D uncertain. From germline, CDR1 is SNHLY and CDR2 FYNNEI. The V gene lost 5 bases and the J gene lost 1 base, with 8 bases spanning the gap. This CDR3 contains 13 residues. CDR3 nucleotides: TGTGCCAGCAGTAACCGGGAGAACACTGAAGCTTTCTTT. Protein sequence: CASSNRENTEAFF.

The V call is TRBV6-5, the J call TRBJ1-1; 8 nucleotides match TRBD1. CDR1 and CDR2 (germline): MNHEY, SVGAGI. The CDR3 length is 15 residues. The trim removed 5 bases at V and 2 bases at J, leaving 7 bases unmatched. The CDR3 sequence: CASSAPGQENTEAFF. CDR3 nucleotides: TGTGCCAGCAGTGCCCCGGGACAGGAAAACACTGAAGCTTTCTTT.

This chain joins TRBV19 and TRBJ2-6, with TRBD1 matching 7 bases. The CDR3 spans 18 residues. Germline loops: CDR1 LNHDA, CDR2 SQIVND (reference sequence). J was trimmed by 0 bases and V by 5 bases; bases with no gene match: 10. The CDR3 protein is CASSPLRGQSSGANVLTF. The CDR3 nucleotides read TGTGCCAGTAGTCCACTAAGGGGGCAGAGCTCTGGGGCCAACGTCCTGACTTTC.

This clone was picked up a small number of times. V usage is TRBV27 and J usage is TRBJ1-6; possible D gene TRBD1, 5 bases. CDR1 and CDR2 (germline): MNHEY, SMNVEV (reference sequence). Trimming took off 4 bases at V and 10 bases at J, with 11 bases between the two ends. The CDR3 has 13 residues. CDR3 in amino acids: CASSSSGASPLHF. The CDR3 DNA follows: TGTGCCAGCAGTTCATCTGGGGCATCACCCCTCCACTTT.

In its sample, this clone was seen a few times. The chain is built from TRBV29-1 and TRBJ1-1, with D tentatively TRBD1 (6 bases). Germline V gene data show CDR1 as SQVTM and CDR2 as ANQGSEA. Deletions cut 0 bases from V and 10 bases from J, with 6 bases between. The CDR3 is made up of 10 amino acids. The CDR3 DNA is TGCAGCGTTGAAGAGGGGGCAGCTTTCTTT. Translation: CSVEEGAAFF.

This clone was seen only a few times. The gene calls are TRBV11-3 and TRBJ1-6; a weak D match, TRBD1 (6 bases). Germline lookup yields CDR1 SGHNT and CDR2 YENEEA. The CDR3 loop spans 17 amino acids. V was pared by 2 bases and J by 0 bases, with 11 bases between. The CDR3 reads CASSLKQGRSYNSPLHF. CDR3 nucleotide sequence: TGTGCCAGCAGCTTAAAACAGGGTCGCTCCTATAATTCACCCCTCCACTTT.

This clone turned up a few times. The same CDR3 is also encoded by other DNA sequences in this sample. This chain links TRBV9 with TRBJ1-6; TRBD1 might be the D (5 bases). Germline CDR1 and CDR2: SGDLS and YYNGEE. CDR3 length: 14 amino acids. V lost 2 bases and J lost 10, with 13 bases in between. The CDR3, as DNA: TGTGCCAGCAGCGTGGACGGGGGGGGATCACCCCTCCACTTT. This gives the protein CASSVDGGGSPLHF.

The genes are TRBV7-2 and TRBJ1-3; D perhaps matches TRBD1 (5 bases). The germline gives CDR1 SGHTA, CDR2 FQGNSA. This CDR3 is 16 amino acids long. Trimming pared 4 bases from V and 1 base from J, leaving 14 bases between. CDR3 nucleotides: TGTGCCAGCAGCTCGCAGGGCTCTTGGTCTGGAAACACCATATATTTT. It specifies CASSSQGSWSGNTIYF. The full variable domain, with the rest looked up from reference TRBV7-2 and TRBJ1-3, is GAGVSQSPSNKVTEKGKDVELRCDPISGHTALYWYRQSLGQGLEFLIYFQGNSAPDKSGLPSDRFSAERTGGSVSTLTIQRTQQEDSAVYLCASSSQGSWSGNTIYFGEGSWLTVV.

This clone has a handful of counts. The chain employs TRBV7-2 and TRBJ2-7; D may be TRBD1 (5 bases). The germline CDR1 and CDR2 sequences are SGHTA and FQGNSA. The CDR3 extends over 15 amino acids. The V and J ends lost 1 base and 3 bases respectively, with 13 bases between them. In DNA, the CDR3 is TGTGCCAGCAGCTTAGACAGGTACGCCATCTACGAGCAGTACTTC. It specifies CASSLDRYAIYEQYF. The full variable domain, with the rest looked up from reference TRBV7-2 and TRBJ2-7, is GAGVSQSPSNKVTEKGKDVELRCDPISGHTALYWYRQSLGQGLEFLIYFQGNSAPDKSGLPSDRFSAERTGGSVSTLTIQRTQQEDSAVYLCASSLDRYAIYEQYFGPGTRLTVT.

In this sample, this clone turned up a few times. The chain is built from TRBV5-5 and TRBJ1-1, with a possible D match to TRBD1 (5 bases). The CDR3 is made up of 18 amino acids. V dropped 1 base and J dropped 0 bases, with 19 bases sitting between them. From germline, CDR1 is SGHKS and CDR2 YYEKEE (reference sequence). CDR3 coding DNA: TGTGCCAGCAGCTTGAGGGCCTGGGTGGGGACTATGAACACTGAAGCTTTCTTT. It translates to CASSLRAWVGTMNTEAFF.

This clone was detected a few times. V usage is TRBV4-1 and J usage is TRBJ2-3; D call uncertain. This CDR3 is 13 amino acids long. CDR1 is MGHRA and CDR2 is YSYEKL in the germline V gene. The V end lost 0 bases, the J end lost 5 bases, and 6 bases lay between the germline ends. This chain's CDR3 is CASSQEEIDTQYF. The CDR3, as DNA: TGCGCCAGCAGCCAAGAGGAGATAGATACGCAGTATTTT.

Only a few counts were recorded for this clone. The chain links TRBV30 to TRBJ2-3, with D perhaps matching TRBD1 (7 bases). Trimming removed 2 bases from V and 4 bases from J, with 13 bases in between. Germline CDR1 reads GTSNPN; CDR2 reads SVGIG (reference sequence). The CDR3 sequence is 14 residues long. Here the CDR3 reads CAWSRQGGADTQYF. The CDR3 DNA is TGTGCCTGGAGTCGACAGGGAGGAGCAGATACGCAGTATTTT.

J is TRBJ2-7 and V is TRBV7-8, with 8 bases identical to TRBD1. V trimming: 5 bases; J trimming: 5 bases; junction bases outside the gene matches: 11. The germline V gene has CDR1 SGHVS and CDR2 FQNEAQ. The CDR3 has 15 amino acids. The CDR3 loop is CASSIRTGTKDEQYF. DNA for the CDR3: TGTGCCAGCAGCATACGGACAGGGACGAAAGACGAGCAGTACTTC.